These T cell receptor beta chains were read from a single sample in a study of early T cells in non-severe SARS-CoV-2 infection. TCRdb independently ran MiXCR on the 5' RACE reads; one entry per CDR3 protein. The top ten hold around 3.4% of the sample, which has approximately 63,000 distinct CDR3 sequences, approximately 5.9% seen once. This material consisted of whole blood, taken at baseline. The receptors come from an adult who was a healthcare worker with PCR-confirmed SARS-CoV-2 infection or an uninfected control (not recorded which). CDR3s include the opening cysteine and the closing phenylalanine or tryptophan. D genes are given only for firm matches. Not every row has a clone size; where given, it reads once, few, many or a size class.

d_call clone_size j_call v_call cdr3_aa cdr3_nt
TRBD1 many TRBJ1-1 TRBV20-1 CSASGQANTEAFF TGCAGTGCTAGCGGACAGGCTAACACTGAAGCTTTCTTT
- few TRBJ2-2 TRBV20-1 CSAHPGSSNTGELFF TGCAGTGCTCACCCCGGGTCTTCAAACACCGGGGAGCTGTTTTTT
- many TRBJ2-1 TRBV29-1 CSVEDPPGSDNEQFF TGCAGCGTTGAAGATCCCCCGGGATCGGACAATGAGCAGTTCTTC
- - TRBJ2-2 TRBV5-5 CASSLAGQGVAGELFF TGTGCCAGCAGCTTGGCGGGGCAGGGAGTCGCCGGGGAGCTGTTTTTT
- few TRBJ1-2 TRBV7-9 CASSLDLGSGYGYTF TGTGCCAGCAGCTTAGACCTGGGATCGGGCTATGGCTACACCTTC
- many TRBJ2-5 TRBV7-7 CASSLRTANGRENQETQYF TGTGCCAGCAGCTTAAGGACAGCGAACGGGCGGGAAAACCAAGAGACCCAGTACTTC
TRBD1 many TRBJ1-6 TRBV6-6 CASSFRTPGQGNSPLHF TGTGCCAGCAGTTTTCGTACTCCGGGACAGGGTAACTCACCCCTCCACTTT
TRBD2 few TRBJ2-1 TRBV9 CASSVGLAEVNEQFF TGTGCCAGCAGCGTAGGGCTAGCGGAGGTCAACGAGCAGTTCTTC
- - TRBJ2-7 TRBV4-3 CASSQDSYGSGEQYF TGCGCCAGCAGCCAAGATAGTTACGGGAGTGGCGAGCAGTACTTC
TRBD2 - TRBJ2-7 TRBV4-1 CASSQDRGLGGEQYF TGCGCCAGCAGCCAAGATCGGGGACTAGGCGGTGAGCAGTACTTC
- many TRBJ2-1 TRBV7-2 CASSLVWGGAGLSLGRHNEQFF TGTGCCAGCAGCTTAGTTTGGGGTGGCGCTGGGCTAAGTTTAGGGCGCCATAATGAGCAGTTCTTC
- many TRBJ1-2 TRBV12-3/TRBV12-4 CASSPGAGQGYTF TGTGCCAGCAGTCCAGGGGCAGGGCAAGGCTACACCTTC
- few TRBJ1-6 TRBV12-3/TRBV12-4 CASSLASKSGSRRKSF TGTGCCAGCAGTTTAGCGAGTAAAAGTGGGAGTCGGAGGAAGTCCTTT
- many TRBJ1-1 TRBV7-9 CASSLEGLNTEAFF TGTGCCAGCAGCTTAGAGGGCCTGAACACTGAAGCTTTCTTT
- many TRBJ1-2 TRBV6-5 CASSTGTNYGYTF TGTGCCAGCAGTACCGGGACAAACTATGGCTACACCTTC
TRBD1 many TRBJ2-1 TRBV28 CASSLVGQGYNEQFF TGTGCCAGCAGTCTAGTAGGACAGGGATACAATGAGCAGTTCTTC
TRBD1 many TRBJ1-1 TRBV11-2 CASSSLRRRDRRDIEAFF TGTGCCAGCAGCTCCCTAAGACGCCGGGACAGGAGAGATATCGAAGCTTTCTTT